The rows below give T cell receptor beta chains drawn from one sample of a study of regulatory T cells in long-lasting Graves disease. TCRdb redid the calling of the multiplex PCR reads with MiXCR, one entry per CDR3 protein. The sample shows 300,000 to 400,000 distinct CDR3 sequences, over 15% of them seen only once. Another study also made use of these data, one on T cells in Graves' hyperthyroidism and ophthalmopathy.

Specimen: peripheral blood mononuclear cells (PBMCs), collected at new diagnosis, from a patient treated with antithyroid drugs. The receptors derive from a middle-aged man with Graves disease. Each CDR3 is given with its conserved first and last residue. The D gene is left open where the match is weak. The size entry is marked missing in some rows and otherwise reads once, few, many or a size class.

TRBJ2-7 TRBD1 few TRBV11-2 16 TGTGCCAGCAGCCTGTCCGGGACAGGGGTTTCCTACGAGCAGTACTTC CASSLSGTGVSYEQYF
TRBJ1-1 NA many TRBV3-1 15 TGTGCCAGCAGCCAAGTTAGGGCCTCGAACACTGAAGCTTTCTTT CASSQVRASNTEAFF
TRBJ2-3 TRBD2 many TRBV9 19 TGTGCCAGCAGCGTAGCAGGACTAGCGGGAGGACCTAGCACAGATACGCAGTATTTT CASSVAGLAGGPSTDTQYF
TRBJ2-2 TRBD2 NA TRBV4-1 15 TGCGCCAGCAGTCCCGGGACTACCTACACCGGGGAGCTGTTTTTT CASSPGTTYTGELFF
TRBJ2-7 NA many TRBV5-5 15 TGTGCCAGCAGCTTATTATCAGGGACTCCCTACGAGCAGTACTTC CASSLLSGTPYEQYF
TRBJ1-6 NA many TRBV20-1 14 TGCAGTGCTAGAGATCTAAGGGGTACGGCACCCCTCCACTTT CSARDLRGTAPLHF
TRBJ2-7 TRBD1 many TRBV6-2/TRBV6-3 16 TGTGCCAGCAGTTCCGGGACAGACAGGGAAGAGTTTCTAGAGTACTTC CASSSGTDREEFLEYF
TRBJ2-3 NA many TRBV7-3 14 TGTGCCAGCAGCTTCGGGCCTAGCACAGATACGCAGTATTTT CASSFGPSTDTQYF
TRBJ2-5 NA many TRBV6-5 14 TGTGCCAGCAGTTACCAGGGACGGCAAGAGACCCAGTACTTC CASSYQGRQETQYF
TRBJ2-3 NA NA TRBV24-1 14 TGTGCCACCAGTGCCCCTCGGGGCACAGATACGCAGTATTTT CATSAPRGTDTQYF
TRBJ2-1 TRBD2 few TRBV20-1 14 TGCAGTGGTCAGCCACTAGCGGGGTGGCCTAAGCAGTTCTTC CSGQPLAGWPKQFF
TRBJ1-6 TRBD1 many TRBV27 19 TGTGCCAGCAGTCCAACATCATGGACAGGGGGCAGGCATAATTCACCCCTCCACTTT CASSPTSWTGGRHNSPLHF
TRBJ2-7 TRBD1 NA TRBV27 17 TGTGCCAGCAGTTTGTGGGGACAGGGGGCCAGGTCCTACGAGCAGTACTTC CASSLWGQGARSYEQYF
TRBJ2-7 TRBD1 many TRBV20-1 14 TGCAGTGCTAGAGTTGGGACAGGTGCCTACGAGCAGTACTTC CSARVGTGAYEQYF
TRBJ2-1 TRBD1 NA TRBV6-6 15 TGTGCCAGCAGTTACTCAAGAGTTGACAGGGATGAGCAGTTCTTC CASSYSRVDRDEQFF
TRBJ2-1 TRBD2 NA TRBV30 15 TGTGCCTGGAGTGGCCTCGGGGGGGCGGGCAATGAGCAGTTCTTC CAWSGLGGAGNEQFF
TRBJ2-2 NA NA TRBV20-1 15 TGCAGTGCTAGAAGGCCACAGCCGATCACCGGGGAGCTGTTTTTT CSARRPQPITGELFF
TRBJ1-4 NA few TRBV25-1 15 TGTGCCAGCAGTGAATACAAGGAGGTTAATGAAAAACTGTTTTTT CASSEYKEVNEKLFF
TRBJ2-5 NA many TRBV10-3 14 TGTGCCATCAGTGAGTCAACAGACCAAGAGACCCAGTACTTC CAISESTDQETQYF
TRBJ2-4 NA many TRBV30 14 TGTGCCTGGAGTGTACAAGGGGCCAAAAACATTCAGTACTTC CAWSVQGAKNIQYF
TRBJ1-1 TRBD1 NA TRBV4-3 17 TGCGCCAGCAGCCAATTGGACAGGAAGGGCGAGAACACTGAAGCTTTCTTT CASSQLDRKGENTEAFF
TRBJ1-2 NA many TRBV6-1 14 TGTGCCAGCAGAAACGGACAAGGAGACTATGGCTACACCTTC CASRNGQGDYGYTF